This section outlines one T cell receptor beta chain sequence together with its context. With 0 bases removed from V and 1 base from J, the gap between germline ends came to 3 bases. The germline V gene has CDR1 SGHKS and CDR2 YYEKEE (reference sequence). This CDR3 comprises 13 residues. The source of the sample is a study of stem cell transplantation in POMP-related autoinflammatory disease. Profiling relied on immunoSEQ multiplex PCR, and the TCRdb table lists in-frame clones only, not all of them. The data contain 500 to 600 clones, 65% to 85% of them singletons. The chain joins TRBV5-5 to TRBJ2-3; no definite D call. The origin of this receptor is a human donor with POMP-related autoinflammation and immune dysregulation (PRAID). The material was CD4+ follicular helper T cells (Tfh) from PBMCs, obtained before stem cell transplantation. CDR3 nucleotide sequence: TGTGCCAGCAGCTTGGGGGGCACAGATACGCAGTATTTT. It specifies CASSLGGTDTQYF.